This T cell receptor (beta chain) is from a study of T cells after posttransplantation cyclophosphamide. This clone was counted ten times or more. The antigen remains unidentified. Study results and limitations: Donor-recipient repertoire similarity was low at 1-2 months, rising over year one. Recipient CMV seropositivity and CMV reactivation strongly tracked TRB clonality.

This CDR3 region has 15 residues. Trimming cost V 0 bases and J 13 bases, with 16 bases left between them. Germline V CDR1 and CDR2: SGHVS, FNYEAQ. The related graft donor's blood sample was taken on the day of bone marrow donation. Data came from immunoSEQ multiplex PCR; TCRdb stores just in-frame clones and leaves some out. The repertoire shows about 33,000 clones, none seen only once; the top ten take 1.2%. The sequenced sample was PBMCs. The chain employs TRBV7-6 and TRBJ1-6; possibly TRBD1 for D (5 bases). This clonotype was obtained from a girl aged 5-17 years in good health, CMV-negative, and a related stem cell transplant donor. The CDR3 protein is CASSLAGGEGSPLHF. As DNA, the CDR3 is TGTGCCAGCAGCTTAGCGGGGGGGGAGGGCTCGCCCCTCCACTTT.